Here is one T cell receptor beta chain with its context. What this receptor recognizes is not known. The method was the immunoSEQ multiplex PCR assay. A mixture of 60 forward primers for TCR Vbeta segments and 13 reverse primers for TCR Jbeta segments was used in the multiplex PCR. Amplification of the CDR3 region of rearranged TCR beta genes was performed with a multiplex PCR assay on genomic DNA. Amplified TCR beta libraries were sequenced as 87-base-pair reads on the Illumina HiSeq System. On the authors' methods: Across the 640 or so repertoires, a later analysis counted approximately 83 million unique TCR beta chains, roughly 11 million of which were shared by at least two donors. A nearest-neighbor algorithm error-corrected the raw reads and collapsed the reads into unique sequences, merging closely related sequences to remove PCR and sequencing errors. Alignment of CDR3 sequences to IMGT reference sequences was used to assign V, D and J gene segments. For a sequence to be retained, a match of at least six nucleotides to both a V gene segment and a J gene segment was required. Rearrangements were called productive when the CDR3 lacked stop codons and stayed in frame with V and J; all others were non-productive. Following IMGT convention, CDR3 was defined as the stretch from the second conserved V-encoded cysteine up to the conserved J-encoded phenylalanine. Sequences without an unambiguous match to a single V gene segment were excluded from the earlier analysis of about 600 of the donors. In an earlier analysis of approximately 590 of the donors, V segments were called functional above 56.7% productive rearrangements and were called segregating when the between-donor standard deviation exceeded 5%. To diagnose cytomegalovirus status from the catalog of TCR beta chain sequences, a statistical classification framework was built. In a later analysis, TCR nucleotide sequences were compared against IMGT/GENE-DB human TR gene sequences so that V and J genes could be assigned. The TCRdist pipeline was used in a later analysis to assign CDR3 sequences and most-parsimonious VDJ recombination scenarios. A later analysis defined each TCR beta chain by its CDR3 amino acid sequence plus V-gene family, and excluded reads lacking a unique V-gene family. To address suspected cross-contamination and a sequencing artifact, a later analysis removed around 590 highly shared, low-generation-probability nucleotide sequences. In a later analysis, a clonal expansion index for each public chain was calculated from normalized within-repertoire ranks of inferred template counts. A later analysis computed generation probabilities with a VDJ recombination model fitted to out-of-frame rearrangements, and checked the results against IGoR. In a later analysis, hypergeometric tests were used to score TCR-TCR, TCR-HLA and TCR-CMV co-occurrence, with a repertoire-size bias correction applied to TCR pairs. To estimate false discovery rates, a later analysis permuted the HLA or CMV assignments 20 times. In a later analysis, co-occurring TCRs were grouped using DBSCAN, and TCRdist sequence similarity was added for clustering within HLA-allele-positive subsets. Co-occurrence clustering excluded repertoires with fewer than 30,000 or more than 120,000 public chains, plus five with anomalous nucleotide sharing. Imported from immuneACCESS, the table was reduced by TCRdb to in-frame sequences with V and J called. These copies leave out some clones; in studies compared against another copy, an unresolved V gene accounts for under half, and the cause of the remainder is not known. That table gives V, J and clone size, and the DNA gave D and trimming. In this sample's table one finds about 200,000 clones. Of the sample, about 1% is held by the ten largest clones.

The data belong to a study of cytomegalovirus exposure and HLA in healthy donors (TCRdb year 2017). Broadly, across the study: An earlier analysis of 550 to 700 of the donors reported roughly 300 Gb of sequence data and around 110 million unique TCR beta sequences from about 180 million T cells. Donor age, sex, ethnicity and CMV serostatus were compiled alongside the repertoire data. Every discovery cohort repertoire had been produced on one sequencing platform. Both class I and class II loci were covered by HLA typing, at four-digit resolution. Four to six DR-DQ haplotypes were handled as single units for association and clustering, since linkage in the cohort was strong. Rather than using new phenotypic data, the later analysis identified candidate immune exposures from TCR beta sequences and from how often those sequences occurred across donors. The genetic ancestry cluster associated with self-reported Caucasian donors included around four fifths of the roughly 400 genotyped donors. A later genetic analysis took genome-wide SNP genotypes for about 65% of the 666 donors and used that subset as a discovery cohort. Among 300 to 450 genotyped donors of the cohort, an average of around 240,000 unique TCR beta nucleotide sequences were sequenced per donor, roughly 18% of them non-productive. An earlier analysis of 587 of the donors applied high-throughput TCR beta sequencing to assess whether each TCR beta V gene segment acted as functional or pseudogenic. The study profiled the T cell repertoires of fewer than 850 subjects by immunosequencing and related them to cytomegalovirus serostatus. About 280 gigabases of sequencing data and approximately 92 million unique TCR sequences made up an early release that covered roughly 670 HLA-typed donors. The study aimed to test whether cataloging public T cell receptors could reveal signatures of past pathogen exposure. Typing coverage differed by locus: A, B, C, DRB1 and DQB1 were typed in about 620-630 donors, DQA1 in around 500, DPA1 in 600 to 610, and DPB1 in just under 490. To predict cytomegalovirus infection status, the study combined high-throughput TCR immunosequencing, statistical association of individual TCRs with disease status, and machine learning. In a later analysis, previously published TCR beta repertoires from 666 donors were re-analyzed and high-resolution HLA genotyping was added so that TCR occurrence patterns could be studied. Besides the first cohort of under 700 subjects, a separate validation cohort made up of over a hundred different subjects was used.

The CDR3 numbers 17 residues from cysteine through phenylalanine. Only the CDR3 region is kept as DNA, spanning 51 bases read in frame from base 1. V is pruned by 0 bases and J by 3 bases, leaving 11 bases of the junction without a gene match. CDR1 and CDR2 were assigned from the germline V gene as SGHRS and YFSETQ. Overall study outcomes, separate from this receptor: The earlier analysis of about 600 of the donors excluded some 15 rarely observed V segments, including chromosome 9 orphons, because counts were too low. In an earlier analysis of 450 to 750 of the donors, most TCR beta V segments appeared in productive rearrangements about 87% or about 30% of the time, broadly matching IMGT annotations. The classifier was reported to diagnose cytomegalovirus status with high specificity and sensitivity in both the original and validation cohorts. According to a later analysis, most CMV-associated TCR beta chains appeared to be HLA-restricted, and the HLA associations seemed to be driven largely by CMV exposure. The 87-base-pair reads could not distinguish some IMGT-functional V segments, including TRBV6-2 and TRBV6-3, so those segments were excluded. In a later analysis, 16,951 TCR beta sequences were associated with specific HLA alleles at a false discovery rate of 0.05. This cohort had only TCR beta chains sequenced, and the lack of alpha or paired-chain data limited which features could be detected. Roughly uniform sequencing depth across donors was assumed in presence/absence analyses, although this assumption may not hold. A later genetic analysis reported fewer N-insertions in productive TCRs among donors in an Asian-associated ancestry cluster than the roughly 700-donor mean. The authors suggested that the approach could potentially be generalized to other disease states and immunological phenotypes. The only immune exposure information available for the cohort was CMV serostatus. In a later genetic analysis, a missense DCLRE1C variant was associated with V-gene and J-gene trimming of TCR beta chains, and the association was replicated in an independent cohort. Compared with equally common non-associated chains, HLA-associated TCR beta chains in a later analysis were more clonally expanded and had lower generation probabilities. A total of 164 TCR beta chains were listed by the study as associated with cytomegalovirus. Correlated functional status among segregating V segments might reflect linkage disequilibrium, but an unknown experimental factor could not be ruled out. Three of the identified cytomegalovirus-associated TCR beta chains were confirmed in vitro to be specific for cytomegalovirus antigens. Strong co-occurrence of HLA alleles, especially DR and DQ, made assigning TCR associations to individual alleles difficult. A further reported finding was that TCR beta sequences accurately predicted the HLA-A and HLA-B alleles for most subjects in the first cohort. In a later analysis, the rate of TCR association differed among HLA loci, with DRB1 alleles having the most associated TCRs and HLA-C alleles having the fewest. Most TCR sequences were observed very rarely across donors, whereas some public TCRs were present in many individuals. Because HLA typing was missing for some donors at each locus, association tests included only the typed subset. Several of the top co-occurrence clusters appeared to be linked to parvovirus B19, influenza, CMV and Epstein-Barr virus, according to a later analysis. A cluster of highly shared sequence variants was judged likely to be a technical artifact of the sequencing pipeline.

The cohort was made up of several hundred healthy bone marrow donors. All cohort members were sampled while nominally healthy, although unrecorded immune exposures were likely present. The donor tested CMV seropositive and was one of the 289 seropositive cohort members. A peripheral blood sample was provided by each donor, and peripheral blood mononuclear cells were used for TCR beta sequencing. The Qiagen DNeasy Blood Extraction Kit was used to extract genomic DNA from the blood cell samples. Source material: PBMCs. The chain is encoded by TRBV5-1 joined to TRBJ1-2, and 7 junctional nucleotides match TRBD1. This sequence originates from a girl aged 2 to 9 in good health and CMV-seropositive. CDR3 region: CASSLAGRGANHYGYTF. The DNA is as follows: TGCGCCAGCAGCTTGGCCGGCAGGGGGGCAAATCACTATGGCTACACCTTC.